The 20 T cell receptor beta chains reported below all come from one sample, sequenced in a study of T cell repertoires in cytomegalovirus infection. One entry per CDR3 protein results from TCRdb running MiXCR on the reads. The sample holds approximately 730,000 distinct CDR3 sequences, under 35% seen once. Antigens for these TCRs are unknown. The material was cultured CD8+ T cells from PBMCs, obtained from culture after CMV antigen stimulation. The receptor set was obtained from a human donor in good health (CMV status not recorded). Some clones in this sample may be carry-over from other donors' samples.

V gene TRBV29-1 combines with J gene TRBJ2-2; no firm D call. Per germline, CDR1 SQVTM and CDR2 ANQGSEA. This CDR3 region has 11 residues. With 6 bases removed from V and 4 bases from J, the gap between germline ends came to 6 bases. Here the CDR3 reads CSVSSTGELFF. DNA of the CDR3: TGCAGCGTCTCCTCCACCGGGGAGCTGTTTTTT.

The gene calls are TRBV9 and TRBJ2-7, with 7 bases identical to TRBD1. The CDR3 extends over 13 amino acids. Germline V gene sequence: CDR1 SGDLS, CDR2 YYNGEE. V shed 2 bases and J 5 bases; nucleotides not matched to a gene: 4. CDR3 protein: CASSVSTGNEQYF. As DNA, the CDR3 is TGTGCCAGCAGCGTCTCGACAGGGAACGAGCAGTACTTC.

The rearrangement joins TRBV7-9 to TRBJ2-7, with 11 bases that match TRBD1. From germline, CDR1 is SEHNR and CDR2 FQNEAQ (reference sequence). J was trimmed by 11 bases and V by 5 bases; bases with no gene match: 14. CDR3 length equals 15 residues. CDR3 protein: CASSLRDRGFPGEYF. CDR3 coding DNA: TGTGCCAGCAGCCTTCGGGACAGGGGGTTTCCGGGGGAGTACTTC.

This clonotype was observed many times. This chain uses TRBV20-1 with TRBJ2-3; D is undetermined. The germline V gene encodes CDR1 DFQATT and CDR2 SNEGSKA (reference sequence). V lost 6 bases to trimming and J lost 2 bases, with 18 bases between them. The CDR3 totals 15 residues. CDR3: CSAQDPYRLTDTQYF. For the CDR3, the DNA is TGCAGTGCCCAAGACCCCTATAGACTCACAGATACGCAGTATTTT.

In this sample, this clonotype turned up a few times. This chain connects TRBV6-6 to TRBJ1-1; 7 bases match TRBD1. CDR3 size: 18 residues. Germline CDR1 is MNHNY and CDR2 is SVGAGI (reference sequence). Germline trimming cut 4 bases from V and 1 base from J; bases unmatched to any gene: 15. CDR3 in amino acids: CASSFLPGQYETNTEAFF. The CDR3 nucleotides are TGTGCCAGCAGTTTTCTACCGGGACAGTACGAGACGAACACTGAAGCTTTCTTT.

The chain links TRBV4-2 to TRBJ2-3; D gene ambiguous. Trimming removed 5 bases from V and 0 bases from J, with 12 bases in between. Germline V lookup: CDR1 LGHNA, CDR2 YNFKEQ. The CDR3 extends over 15 amino acids. The CDR3 is CASSSDGLSTDTQYF. The CDR3 DNA reads as TGTGCCAGCAGCAGCGACGGTCTTAGCACAGATACGCAGTATTTT.

The chain couples TRBV20-1 to TRBJ1-5; 7 positions match TRBD1. Germline CDR1 DFQATT, CDR2 SNEGSKA (reference sequence). The CDR3 runs 14 residues. The junction had 8 bases not matched to a gene; V was cut back by 3 bases and J by 6 bases. CDR3 coding DNA: TGCAGTGCTAGCAAGGACAGGCAGTTTCAGCCCCAGCATTTT. This codes for CSASKDRQFQPQHF.

The gene calls are TRBV6-1 and TRBJ1-5, with TRBD1 matching over 7 bases. The CDR3 has 15 residues. Germline trimming cut 2 bases from V and 4 bases from J; bases unmatched to any gene: 5. Germline V CDR1 and CDR2: MNHNS, SASEGT. CDR3 in DNA: TGTGCCAGCAGTGAATTCACAGGGGAAAATCAGCCCCAGCATTTT. It codes for CASSEFTGENQPQHF.

In its sample, this clonotype was seen a few times. This chain connects TRBV7-9 to TRBJ2-5; D might be TRBD1 or TRBD2, each matching 5 bases. The CDR3 totals 14 residues. The V gene lost 6 bases and the J gene lost 1 base, with 12 bases spanning the gap. CDR1 SEHNR and CDR2 FQNEAQ come from the germline V gene (reference sequence). CDR3 sequence: CASSSTGAQETQYF. The CDR3 DNA follows: TGTGCCAGCAGTTCAACCGGGGCCCAAGAGACCCAGTACTTC.

The genes are TRBV10-3 and TRBJ2-7, with 12 bases identical to TRBD2. The CDR3 runs to 15 residues. Looked up from germline, CDR1 is ENHRY and CDR2 is SYGVKD. V was clipped by 4 bases and J by 1 base; unmatched bases: 2. DNA for the CDR3: TGTGCCATCAGTGGGACTAGCGGGGCTTCCTACGAGCAGTACTTC. It encodes CAISGTSGASYEQYF.

This clonotype came up a few times. This chain links TRBV4-1 with TRBJ1-1; 10 bases map to TRBD1. Trimming at V came to 3 bases and at J to 3 bases, leaving 7 bases not matched to a gene. Germline CDR1 and CDR2: MGHRA and YSYEKL. The CDR3 runs to 16 residues. This CDR3 is CASSHETGGADTEAFF. The CDR3 DNA reads TGCGCCAGCAGCCACGAGACAGGGGGCGCGGACACTGAAGCTTTCTTT.

V is TRBV4-1 and J is TRBJ2-1, with 10 bases lining up with TRBD2. Germline V lookup: CDR1 MGHRA, CDR2 YSYEKL. The length of the CDR3 is 17 residues. V shed 3 bases, J shed 5 bases, and the junction held 10 bases outside the gene matches. This chain's CDR3 is CASSHPPSGGAHNEQFF. Written as DNA, the CDR3 is TGCGCCAGCAGCCATCCTCCCAGCGGGGGGGCCCACAATGAGCAGTTCTTC.

The V call is TRBV20-1, the J call TRBJ1-1, with no clear D. The CDR3 is 11 amino acids. Germline V CDR1 and CDR2: DFQATT, SNEGSKA (reference sequence). The V gene lost 6 bases and the J gene lost 6 bases, with 11 bases spanning the gap. The CDR3 loop is CSAIGGAEAFF. CDR3 sequence (DNA): TGCAGTGCCATCGGCGGGGCTGAAGCTTTCTTT.

V and J are TRBV18 and TRBJ1-6; D is undetermined. Deletions cut 3 bases from V and 6 bases from J, with 21 bases between. This CDR3 spans 18 amino acids. Germline loops: CDR1 KGHSH, CDR2 LQKENI. DNA of the CDR3: TGTGCCAGCTCACCTCCCTTTACATTAGGGTCGGCTAATTCACCCCTCCACTTT. Translated: CASSPPFTLGSANSPLHF.

This chain connects TRBV12-3 or TRBV12-4 to TRBJ1-1; 7 nucleotides match TRBD1. The junction had 19 bases not matched to a gene; V was cut back by 3 bases and J by 0 bases. The CDR3 extends over 20 amino acids. The CDR3 region is CASSFRMWSQGGNMNTEAFF. As DNA, the CDR3 is TGTGCCAGCAGTTTCCGTATGTGGTCCCAGGGGGGAAACATGAACACTGAAGCTTTCTTT.

The J gene is TRBJ2-3, the V gene TRBV15, with TRBD2 matching 12 bases. Germline V lookup: CDR1 LNHNV, CDR2 YYDKDF (reference sequence). This CDR3 has 16 residues. Trimming at V came to 7 bases and at J to 7 bases, leaving 12 bases not matched to a gene. CDR3 DNA: TGTGCCACCATACCTAGCGGGGGGGCCGAGTCGCATACGCAGTATTTT. Encoded protein: CATIPSGGAESHTQYF.

This clonotype came up a few times. The chain combines TRBV27 with TRBJ2-1, with 9 bases matching TRBD1. CDR1 is MNHEY and CDR2 is SMNVEV in the germline V gene (reference sequence). The V and J ends lost 5 bases and 3 bases, in that order; junction bases with no gene match: 8. The CDR3 loop spans 16 amino acids. CDR3 nucleotide sequence: TGTGCCAGCAGTACTCGGACAGGGGCCTACTACAATGAGCAGTTCTTC. Translated: CASSTRTGAYYNEQFF.

This clonotype was picked up a small number of times. The chain uses TRBV19 and TRBJ1-2; TRBD1 matches 10 bases. This CDR3 comprises 19 residues. Trimming removed 5 bases from V and 1 base from J; junction bases left unmatched: 16. Germline V gene data show CDR1 as LNHDA and CDR2 as SQIVND (reference sequence). The CDR3 DNA sequence: TGTGCCAGTAGTCAATCGACCGGGACAGGGGACTTCTTTAACTATGGCTACACCTTC. It is translated as CASSQSTGTGDFFNYGYTF.

This clonotype appeared many times. V usage is TRBV12-3 or TRBV12-4 and J usage is TRBJ2-1; tentative D call: TRBD1 (5 bases). The V gene lost 2 bases and the J gene lost 9 bases, with 14 bases spanning the gap. CDR3 size: 14 residues. The CDR3 protein is CASSLSGYSSEQFF. CDR3 DNA: TGTGCCAGCAGTTTATCAGGGTATTCCAGTGAGCAGTTCTTC.

The chain uses TRBV9 and TRBJ2-6; TRBD2 might be the D (6 bases). CDR1 is SGDLS and CDR2 is YYNGEE in the germline V gene. The CDR3 spans 14 residues. The V end lost 7 bases, the J end lost 3 bases, and 11 bases lay between the germline ends. The CDR3 loop is CASLGGVGANVLTF. CDR3 coding DNA: TGTGCCAGCCTTGGCGGGGTTGGGGCCAACGTCCTGACTTTC.